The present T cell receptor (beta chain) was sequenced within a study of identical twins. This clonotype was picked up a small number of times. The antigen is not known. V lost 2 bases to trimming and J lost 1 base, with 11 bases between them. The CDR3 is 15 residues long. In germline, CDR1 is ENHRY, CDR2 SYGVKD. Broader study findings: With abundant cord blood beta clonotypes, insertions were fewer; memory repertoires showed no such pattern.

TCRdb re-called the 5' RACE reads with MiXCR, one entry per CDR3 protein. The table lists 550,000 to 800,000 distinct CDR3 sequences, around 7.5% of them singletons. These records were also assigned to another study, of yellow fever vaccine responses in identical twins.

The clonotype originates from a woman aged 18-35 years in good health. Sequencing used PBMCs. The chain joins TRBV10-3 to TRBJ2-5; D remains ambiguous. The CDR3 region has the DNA TGTGCCATCAGTGAGGCGAGATGGGGCCAAGAGACCCAGTACTTC. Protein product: CAISEARWGQETQYF.